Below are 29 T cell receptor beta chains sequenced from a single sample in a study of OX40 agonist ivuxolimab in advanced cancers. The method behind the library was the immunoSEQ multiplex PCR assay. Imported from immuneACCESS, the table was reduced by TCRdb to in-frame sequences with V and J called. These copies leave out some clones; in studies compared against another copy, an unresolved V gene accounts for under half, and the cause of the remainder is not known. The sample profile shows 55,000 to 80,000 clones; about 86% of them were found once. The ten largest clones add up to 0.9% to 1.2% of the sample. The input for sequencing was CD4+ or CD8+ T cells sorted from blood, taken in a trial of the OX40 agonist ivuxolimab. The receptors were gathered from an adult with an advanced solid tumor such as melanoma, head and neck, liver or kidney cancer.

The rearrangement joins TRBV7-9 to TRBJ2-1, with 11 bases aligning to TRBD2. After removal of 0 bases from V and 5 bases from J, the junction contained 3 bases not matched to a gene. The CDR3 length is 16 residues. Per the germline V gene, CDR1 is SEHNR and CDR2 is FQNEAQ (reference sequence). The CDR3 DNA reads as TGTGCCAGCAGCTTAGCCGCTAGCGGGAGGCACAATGAGCAGTTCTTC. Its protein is CASSLAASGRHNEQFF.

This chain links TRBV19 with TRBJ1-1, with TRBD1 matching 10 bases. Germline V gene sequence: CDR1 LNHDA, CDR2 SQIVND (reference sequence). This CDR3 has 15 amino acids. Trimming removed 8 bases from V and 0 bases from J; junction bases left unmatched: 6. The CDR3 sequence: CASRQGAAMNTEAFF. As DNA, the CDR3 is TGTGCCAGTCGACAGGGGGCGGCAATGAACACTGAAGCTTTCTTT.

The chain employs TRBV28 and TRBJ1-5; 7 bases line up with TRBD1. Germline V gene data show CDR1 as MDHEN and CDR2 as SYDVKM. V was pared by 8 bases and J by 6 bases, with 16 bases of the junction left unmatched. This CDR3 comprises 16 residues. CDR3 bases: TGTGCCAGCCGAACACCCCGACAGGGTGGATTTCAGCCCCAGCATTTT. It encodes CASRTPRQGGFQPQHF.

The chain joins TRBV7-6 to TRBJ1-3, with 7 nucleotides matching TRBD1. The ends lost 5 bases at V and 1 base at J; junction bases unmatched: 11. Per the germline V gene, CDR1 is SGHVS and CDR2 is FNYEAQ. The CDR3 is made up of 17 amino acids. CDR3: CASSPQPPTGSGNTIYF. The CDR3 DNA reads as TGTGCCAGCAGCCCACAACCCCCGACAGGGTCTGGAAACACCATATATTTT. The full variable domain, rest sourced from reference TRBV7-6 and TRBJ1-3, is GAGVSQSPRYKVTKRGQDVALRCDPISGHVSLYWYRQALGQGPEFLTYFNYEAQQDKSGLPNDRFSAERPEGSISTLTIQRTEQRDSAMYRCASSPQPPTGSGNTIYFGEGSWLTVV.

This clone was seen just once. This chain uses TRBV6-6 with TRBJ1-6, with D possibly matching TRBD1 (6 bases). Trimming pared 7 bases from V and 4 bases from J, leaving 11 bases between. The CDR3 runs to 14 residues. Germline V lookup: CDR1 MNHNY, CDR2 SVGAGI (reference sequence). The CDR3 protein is CASTARGYNSPLHF. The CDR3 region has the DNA TGTGCCAGCACAGCAAGGGGGTATAATTCACCCCTCCACTTT.

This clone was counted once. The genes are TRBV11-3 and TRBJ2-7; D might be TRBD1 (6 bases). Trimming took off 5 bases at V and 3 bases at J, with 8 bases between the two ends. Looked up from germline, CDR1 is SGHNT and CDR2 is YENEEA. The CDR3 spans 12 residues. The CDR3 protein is CASSLQGYEQYF. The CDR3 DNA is TGTGCCAGCAGCCTACAGGGCTACGAGCAGTACTTC.

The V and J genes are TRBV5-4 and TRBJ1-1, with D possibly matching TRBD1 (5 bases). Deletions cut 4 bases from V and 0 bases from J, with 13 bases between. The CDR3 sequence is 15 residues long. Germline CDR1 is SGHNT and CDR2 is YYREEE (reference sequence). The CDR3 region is CASSAGRGLNTEAFF. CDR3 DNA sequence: TGTGCCAGCAGCGCCGGAAGGGGTTTGAACACTGAAGCTTTCTTT. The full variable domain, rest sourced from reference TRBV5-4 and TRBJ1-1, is ETGVTQSPTHLIKTRGQQVTLRCSSQSGHNTVSWYQQALGQGPQFIFQYYREEENGRGNFPPRFSGLQFPNYSSELNVNALELDDSALYLCASSAGRGLNTEAFFGQGTRLTVV.

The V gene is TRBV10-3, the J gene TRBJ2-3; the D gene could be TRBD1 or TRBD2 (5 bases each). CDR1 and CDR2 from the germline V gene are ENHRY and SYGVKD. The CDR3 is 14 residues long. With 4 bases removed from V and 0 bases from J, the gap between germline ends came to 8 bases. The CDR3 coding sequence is TGTGCCATCAGTGCCCGGGGCAGCACAGATACGCAGTATTTT. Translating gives CAISARGSTDTQYF.

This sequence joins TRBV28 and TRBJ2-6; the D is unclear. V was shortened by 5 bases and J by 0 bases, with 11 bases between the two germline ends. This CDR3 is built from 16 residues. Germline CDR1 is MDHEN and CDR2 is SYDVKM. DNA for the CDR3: TGTGCCAGCAGTCCCATTGTTGGCTCTGGGGCCAACGTCCTGACTTTC. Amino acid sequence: CASSPIVGSGANVLTF.

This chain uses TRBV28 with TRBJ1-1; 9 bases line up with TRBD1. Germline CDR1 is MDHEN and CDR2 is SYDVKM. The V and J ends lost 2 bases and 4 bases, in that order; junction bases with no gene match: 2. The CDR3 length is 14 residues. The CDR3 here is CASSLLTGGTEAFF. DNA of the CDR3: TGTGCCAGCAGTTTACTGACAGGGGGCACTGAAGCTTTCTTT.

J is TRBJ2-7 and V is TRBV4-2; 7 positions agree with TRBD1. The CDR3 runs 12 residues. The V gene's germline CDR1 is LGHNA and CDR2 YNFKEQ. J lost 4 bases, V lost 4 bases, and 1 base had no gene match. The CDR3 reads CASSRQGYEQYF. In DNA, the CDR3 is TGTGCCAGCAGCCGACAGGGTTACGAGCAGTACTTC.

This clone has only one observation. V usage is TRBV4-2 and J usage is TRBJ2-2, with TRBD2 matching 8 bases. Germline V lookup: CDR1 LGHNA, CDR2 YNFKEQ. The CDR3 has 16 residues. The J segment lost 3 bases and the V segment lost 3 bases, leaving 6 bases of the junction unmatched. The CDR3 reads CASSHPSGGDTGELFF. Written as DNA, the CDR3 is TGTGCCAGCAGCCACCCCTCGGGGGGGGACACCGGGGAGCTGTTTTTT.

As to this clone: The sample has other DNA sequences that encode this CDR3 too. The CDR3 DNA sequence: TGTGCCAGCAGCCAAGAGACCCAGTACTTC. Its protein is CASSQETQYF. The chain is built from TRBV28 and TRBJ2-5; unclear D gene. Trimming cost V 6 bases and J 1 base, with 0 bases left between them. This CDR3 is 10 amino acids long. The germline gives CDR1 MDHEN, CDR2 SYDVKM.

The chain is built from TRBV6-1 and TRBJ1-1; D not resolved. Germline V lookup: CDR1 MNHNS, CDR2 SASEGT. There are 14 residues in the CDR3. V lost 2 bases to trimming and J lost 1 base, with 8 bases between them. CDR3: CASSERAQNTEAFF. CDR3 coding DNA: TGTGCCAGCAGTGAAAGGGCCCAGAACACTGAAGCTTTCTTT.

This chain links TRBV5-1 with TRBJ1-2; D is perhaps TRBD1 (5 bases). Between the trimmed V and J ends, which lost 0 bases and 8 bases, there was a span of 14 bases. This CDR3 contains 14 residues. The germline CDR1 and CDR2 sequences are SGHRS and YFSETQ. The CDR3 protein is CASSLGQGKWGYTF. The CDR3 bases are TGCGCCAGCAGCTTGGGGCAGGGCAAATGGGGCTACACCTTC. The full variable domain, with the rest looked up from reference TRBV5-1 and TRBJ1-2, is KAGVTQTPRYLIKTRGQQVTLSCSPISGHRSVSWYQQTPGQGLQFLFEYFSETQRNKGNFPGRFSGRQFSNSRSEMNVSTLELGDSALYLCASSLGQGKWGYTFGSGTRLTVV.

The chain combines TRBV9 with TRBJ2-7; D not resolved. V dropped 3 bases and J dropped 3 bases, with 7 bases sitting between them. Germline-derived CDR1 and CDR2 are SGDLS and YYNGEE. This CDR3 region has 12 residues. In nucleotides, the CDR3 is TGTGCCAGCAGCGCCTACTACTACGAGCAGTACTTC. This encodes CASSAYYYEQYF.

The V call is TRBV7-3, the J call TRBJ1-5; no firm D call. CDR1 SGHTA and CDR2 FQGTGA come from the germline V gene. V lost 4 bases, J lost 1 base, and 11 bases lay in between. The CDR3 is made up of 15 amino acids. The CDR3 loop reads CASSSLVSSNQPQHF. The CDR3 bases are TGTGCCAGCAGCTCCCTCGTGAGCAGCAATCAGCCCCAGCATTTT.

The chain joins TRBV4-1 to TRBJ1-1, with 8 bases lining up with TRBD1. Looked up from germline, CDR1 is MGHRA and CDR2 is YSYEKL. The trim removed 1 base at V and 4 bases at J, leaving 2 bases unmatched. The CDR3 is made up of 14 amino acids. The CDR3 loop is CASSQGDRPTEAFF. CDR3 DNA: TGCGCCAGCAGCCAAGGGGACAGGCCCACTGAAGCTTTCTTT.

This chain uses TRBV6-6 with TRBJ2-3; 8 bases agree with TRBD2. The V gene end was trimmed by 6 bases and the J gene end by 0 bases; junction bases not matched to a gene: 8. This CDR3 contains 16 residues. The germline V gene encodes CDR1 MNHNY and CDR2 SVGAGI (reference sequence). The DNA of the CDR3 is TGTGCCAGCAGCCTCATTAGCGGGACTAGCACAGATACGCAGTATTTT. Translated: CASSLISGTSTDTQYF.

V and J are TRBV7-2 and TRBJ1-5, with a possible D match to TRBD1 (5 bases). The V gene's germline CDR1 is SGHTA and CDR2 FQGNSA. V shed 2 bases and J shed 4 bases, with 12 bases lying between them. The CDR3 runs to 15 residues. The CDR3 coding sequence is TGTGCCAGCAGCTTAAGGCAGGGCCTTAATCAGCCCCAGCATTTT. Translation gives CASSLRQGLNQPQHF.

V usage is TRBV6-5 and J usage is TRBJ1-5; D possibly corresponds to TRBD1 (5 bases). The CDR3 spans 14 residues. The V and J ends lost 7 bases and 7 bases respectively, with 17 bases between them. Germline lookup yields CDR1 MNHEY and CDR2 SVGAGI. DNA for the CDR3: TGTGCCAGCACCCTTGGAGGGCGACAGCAGCCCCAGCATTTT. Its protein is CASTLGGRQQPQHF.

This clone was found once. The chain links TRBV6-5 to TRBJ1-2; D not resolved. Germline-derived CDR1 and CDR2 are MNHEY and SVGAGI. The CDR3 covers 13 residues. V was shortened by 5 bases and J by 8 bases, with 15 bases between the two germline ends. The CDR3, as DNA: TGTGCCAGCAGTCCCGACGGCGCAACCGGCTACACCTTC. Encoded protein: CASSPDGATGYTF.

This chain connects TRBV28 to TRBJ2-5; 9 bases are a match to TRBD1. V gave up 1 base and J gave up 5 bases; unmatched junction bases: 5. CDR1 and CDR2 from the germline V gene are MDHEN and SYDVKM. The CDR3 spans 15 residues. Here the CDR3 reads CASSLSRQGGETQYF. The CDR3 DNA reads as TGTGCCAGCAGTTTATCCCGACAGGGGGGGGAGACCCAGTACTTC.

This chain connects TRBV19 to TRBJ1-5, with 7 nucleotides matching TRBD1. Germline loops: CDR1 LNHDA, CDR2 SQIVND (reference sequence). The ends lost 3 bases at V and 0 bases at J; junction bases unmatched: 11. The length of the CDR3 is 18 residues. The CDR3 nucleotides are TGTGCCAGTAGTATTGGCAGGGGCAGGGGGAATAGCAATCAGCCCCAGCATTTT. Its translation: CASSIGRGRGNSNQPQHF.

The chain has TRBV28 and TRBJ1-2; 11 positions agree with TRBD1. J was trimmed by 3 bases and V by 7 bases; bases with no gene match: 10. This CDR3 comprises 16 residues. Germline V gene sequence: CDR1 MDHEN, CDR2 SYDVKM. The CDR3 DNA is TGTGCCAGCACCCTTGGACAGGGGGCCCGTTACTATGGCTACACCTTC. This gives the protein CASTLGQGARYYGYTF.

In nucleotides, the CDR3 is TGTGCCAGCAGCGTAAGGGGGTATGACACCGGGGAGCTGTTTTTT. Residues: CASSVRGYDTGELFF. This chain connects TRBV9 to TRBJ2-2, with a weak D call TRBD1 (6 bases). Per the germline V gene, CDR1 is SGDLS and CDR2 is YYNGEE. The CDR3 loop spans 15 amino acids. Deletions cut 1 base from V and 3 bases from J, with 10 bases between.

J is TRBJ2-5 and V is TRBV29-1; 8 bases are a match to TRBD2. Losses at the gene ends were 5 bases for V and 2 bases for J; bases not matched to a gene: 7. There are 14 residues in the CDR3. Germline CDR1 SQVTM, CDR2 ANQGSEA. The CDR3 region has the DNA TGCAGCGTTACCCGACTAGCGACACAAGAGACCCAGTACTTC. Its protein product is CSVTRLATQETQYF.

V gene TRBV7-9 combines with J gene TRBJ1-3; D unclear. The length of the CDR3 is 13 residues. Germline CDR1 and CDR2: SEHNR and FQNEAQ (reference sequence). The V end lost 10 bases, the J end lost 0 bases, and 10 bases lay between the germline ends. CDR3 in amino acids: CATLEVSGNTIYF. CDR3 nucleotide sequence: TGTGCCACCTTAGAAGTCTCTGGAAACACCATATATTTT. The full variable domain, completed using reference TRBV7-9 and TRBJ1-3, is DTGVSQNPRHKITKRGQNVTFRCDPISEHNRLYWYRQTLGQGPEFLTYFQNEAQLEKSRLLSDRFSAERPKGSFSTLEIQRTEQGDSAMYLCATLEVSGNTIYFGEGSWLTVV.

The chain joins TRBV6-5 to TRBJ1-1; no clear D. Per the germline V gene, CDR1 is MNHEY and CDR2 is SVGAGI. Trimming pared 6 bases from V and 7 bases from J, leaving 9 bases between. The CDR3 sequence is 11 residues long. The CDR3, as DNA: TGTGCCAGCAGCCGGGGAGATGAAGCTTTCTTT. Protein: CASSRGDEAFF.